What follows are 9 T cell receptor beta chains derived from one specimen sequenced in a study of blood T cell repertoires in COVID-19. Assay used: immunoSEQ multiplex PCR; TCRdb lists only in-frame clones, some missing. The table includes around 63,000 clones, over 55% detected once. The sequenced sample consisted of peripheral blood. These receptors originate from a woman aged 70 to 79 with COVID-19, enrolled during active disease.

The chain recombines TRBV7-3 with TRBJ1-1, with D maybe TRBD1 (6 bases). Germline V lookup: CDR1 SGHTA, CDR2 FQGTGA. This CDR3 contains 14 residues. V was clipped by 5 bases and J by 3 bases, with 13 bases between them. CDR3 amino acids: CASSLGPGDTEAFF. CDR3 bases: TGTGCCAGCAGCCTAGGCCCAGGGGACACTGAAGCTTTCTTT.

This clone came up a few times. The chain combines TRBV18 with TRBJ1-1, with D possibly matching TRBD1 (5 bases). Looked up from germline, CDR1 is KGHSH and CDR2 is LQKENI. The V end lost 2 bases, the J end lost 5 bases, and 18 bases lay between the germline ends. The CDR3 totals 16 residues. The CDR3 spells CASSPGFGARETEAFF. In nucleotides, the CDR3 is TGTGCCAGCTCACCAGGGTTCGGGGCCCGGGAGACTGAAGCTTTCTTT.

The V and J genes are TRBV18 and TRBJ1-6; tentatively, D is TRBD1 (6 bases). The V and J ends lost 3 bases and 7 bases respectively, with 16 bases between them. The CDR3 runs to 16 residues. Germline CDR1 KGHSH, CDR2 LQKENI. The CDR3 loop is CASSPPSRGYNSPLHF. The DNA for the CDR3 is TGTGCCAGCTCACCCCCGAGCAGGGGATACAATTCACCCCTCCACTTT.

This clone was seen just once. V is TRBV13 and J is TRBJ2-7; 9 bases agree with TRBD1. The CDR3 has 15 residues. Germline CDR1 reads PRHDT; CDR2 reads FYEKMQ (reference sequence). V was clipped by 6 bases and J by 4 bases; unmatched bases: 10. The CDR3 here is CASRVRGTGTYEQYF. As DNA, the CDR3 is TGTGCCAGCAGGGTACGCGGGACAGGGACATACGAGCAGTACTTC.

In its sample, this clone was seen a few times. The DNA of the CDR3 is TGTGCCAGCAGTTACAGGGGTTGGGATGAAAAACTGTTTTTT. Translation gives CASSYRGWDEKLFF. The V and J genes are TRBV6-6 and TRBJ1-4; D is perhaps TRBD1 (5 bases). V was shortened by 2 bases and J by 6 bases, with 10 bases between the two germline ends. The CDR3 is 14 residues long. CDR1 is MNHNY and CDR2 is SVGAGI in the germline V gene (reference sequence).

The CDR3 DNA sequence: TGTGCCAGTAGCCAGGGGGCGGTGGGCACTGAAGCTTTCTTT. Amino acids: CASSQGAVGTEAFF. This chain links TRBV19 with TRBJ1-1; TRBD1 aligns across 8 bases. Losses at the gene ends were 6 bases for V and 4 bases for J; bases not matched to a gene: 7. In germline, CDR1 is LNHDA, CDR2 SQIVND (reference sequence). The CDR3 sequence is 14 residues long.

V gene TRBV5-8 combines with J gene TRBJ2-3; D may be TRBD2 (6 bases). Germline loops: CDR1 SGHTS, CDR2 YDEGEE. The CDR3 is 16 amino acids. V lost 0 bases to trimming and J lost 2 bases, with 13 bases between them. In nucleotides, the CDR3 is TGTGCCAGCAGCTTGGGTTCGGGGACTGCCACAGATACGCAGTATTTT. Amino acids: CASSLGSGTATDTQYF.

This clone was recorded only once. The chain carries TRBV7-9 and TRBJ2-3, with a weak D call TRBD2 (7 bases). Trimming took 7 bases from V and 1 from J, leaving 15 bases between them. Germline-derived CDR1 and CDR2 are SEHNR and FQNEAQ (reference sequence). The CDR3 runs 15 residues. CDR3 sequence reads: CASTPGGARTDTQYF. The CDR3 DNA is TGTGCCAGCACCCCTGGGGGGGCTCGCACAGATACGCAGTATTTT.

This chain connects TRBV7-9 to TRBJ1-3, with 8 bases aligning to TRBD1. V dropped 4 bases and J dropped 2; count of bases not matched to a gene: 10. Germline lookup yields CDR1 SEHNR and CDR2 FQNEAQ (reference sequence). This CDR3 comprises 17 residues. The CDR3 protein is CASSSHLDRATGNTIYF. CDR3 DNA sequence: TGTGCCAGCAGCTCACATCTGGACAGGGCGACTGGAAACACCATATATTTT.